These 30 T cell receptor beta chains were sequenced from one sample in a study of regulatory T cells in long-lasting Graves disease (dated by TCRdb to the early 2020s). Taken with the paper, the label for time point translates to: persistent/refractory GD, antithyroid drugs over 5 years with positive TRAb. For both TCR sequencing and RNA sequencing, RNA was extracted from PBMCs using TRIzol. Libraries were prepared through multiplex PCR. The sequencer was an Illumina HiSeq 4000. CDR3 regions were amplified by Arm-PCR with iRepertoire HTBI primers to construct TCR beta libraries. Starting from the raw public reads, TCRdb applied fastp trimming at Q25, assembled clones with MiXCR and retained in-frame beta chains. Every CDR3 protein is listed once, alongside the most common genes and DNA of its rows. The sample data list a few hundred thousand distinct CDR3 sequences, and about a quarter of these were observed just once. The ten largest account for about 26% of the sample.

The sequenced sample was peripheral blood mononuclear cells (PBMCs), obtained when the disease was refractory, from a patient treated with antithyroid drugs. These receptor sequences come from a female donor with Graves disease.

This clonotype came up many times. The rearrangement links TRBV7-2 to TRBJ2-7; 7 positions agree with TRBD2. Germline trimming cut 1 base from V and 7 bases from J; bases unmatched to any gene: 10. This CDR3 spans 15 amino acids. Germline values: CDR1 SGHTA, CDR2 FQGNSA. The CDR3 DNA is TGTGCCAGCAGCTTAGTCGAGGGAGGGCCGTTTGAGCAGTACTTC. The encoded protein is CASSLVEGGPFEQYF.

The chain has TRBV19 and TRBJ1-5, with 12 bases that match TRBD1. Germline V gives CDR1 LNHDA, CDR2 SQIVND (reference sequence). The V gene end was trimmed by 7 bases and the J gene end by 3 bases; junction bases not matched to a gene: 7. This CDR3 spans 16 amino acids. The DNA for the CDR3 is TGTGCCAGTACCCCCGGGACAGGGGGCTTCAATCAGCCCCAGCATTTT. Residues: CASTPGTGGFNQPQHF.

This clonotype was seen a handful of times. The chain links TRBV7-9 to TRBJ2-3; D not resolved. The CDR3 covers 13 residues. Trimming pared 5 bases from V and 2 bases from J, leaving 8 bases between. The germline V gene has CDR1 SEHNR and CDR2 FQNEAQ (reference sequence). CDR3 in DNA: TGTGCCAGCAGCCCTAACACCACAGATACGCAGTATTTT. This gives the protein CASSPNTTDTQYF.

This clonotype was found many times. This chain joins TRBV28 and TRBJ1-1; a possible D gene is TRBD1 (5 bases). Trimming pared 6 bases from V and 4 bases from J, leaving 21 bases between. The CDR3 extends over 16 amino acids. Germline V gene lookup returns CDR1 MDHEN and CDR2 SYDVKM. The CDR3 region is CASSPLWVQGGTEAFF. The CDR3 DNA reads as TGTGCCAGCAGCCCTCTGTGGGTCCAGGGTGGCACTGAAGCTTTCTTT. The whole variable domain, remainder taken from reference TRBV28 and TRBJ1-1, is DVKVTQSSRYLVKRTGEKVFLECVQDMDHENMFWYRQDPGLGLRLIYFSYDVKMKEKGDIPEGYSVSREKKERFSLILESASTNQTSMYLCASSPLWVQGGTEAFFGQGTRLTVV.

Remarks on this clonotype: The junction departs from germline at one end; a sequencing error may be responsible. The rearrangement links TRBV7-9 to TRBJ1-2, with D maybe TRBD1 (5 bases). This CDR3 has 16 residues. Germline values: CDR1 SEHNR, CDR2 FQNEAQ (reference sequence). CDR3 in amino acids: CASSQGTGRANYGYTF. In DNA, the CDR3 is TGCGCCAGCAGCCAAGGAACAGGACGAGCTAACTATGGCTACACCTTC.

This clonotype was detected ten times or more. This chain connects TRBV2 to TRBJ1-2; weak D call: TRBD1 (6 bases). Germline lookup yields CDR1 SNHLY and CDR2 FYNNEI. Trimming shortened V by 3 bases and J by 8 bases, and 19 bases separated the two germline ends. This CDR3 contains 15 residues. This chain's CDR3 is CASSDPSRGAQGYTF. In DNA, the CDR3 is TGTGCCAGCAGTGATCCCTCGCGGGGGGCGCAGGGCTACACCTTC.

This clonotype has a handful of counts. The CDR3 region has the DNA TGTGCCAGCAGCCGTCTGGGGTACGAGCAGTACTTC. This codes for CASSRLGYEQYF. The chain joins TRBV27 to TRBJ2-7; D gene uncertain. V was trimmed by 6 bases and J by 4 bases, leaving 10 bases between them. Germline CDR1 reads MNHEY; CDR2 reads SMNVEV (reference sequence). There are 12 residues in the CDR3.

This clonotype showed up just a few times. This chain uses TRBV11-1 with TRBJ2-7, with D unresolved. Germline V CDR1 and CDR2: SGHAT, FQDESV (reference sequence). The CDR3 totals 11 residues. The ends were cut back, 7 bases at V and 0 bases at J, with 4 bases in the middle. The CDR3 sequence is CASTHSYEQYF. The CDR3, as DNA: TGTGCCAGCACCCACTCCTACGAGCAGTACTTC.

The V and J genes are TRBV20-1 and TRBJ2-7; 9 nucleotides match TRBD1. V dropped 3 bases and J dropped 0; count of bases not matched to a gene: 3. Per the germline V gene, CDR1 is DFQATT and CDR2 is SNEGSKA (reference sequence). The CDR3 runs to 14 residues. CDR3 sequence reads: CSARGTGSSYEQYF. The CDR3 coding sequence is TGCAGTGCTAGGGGGACAGGGAGCTCCTACGAGCAGTACTTC.

This clonotype was seen more than once but under ten times. This sequence joins TRBV7-9 and TRBJ1-2, with a weak D call TRBD1 (5 bases). The V gene's germline CDR1 is SEHNR and CDR2 FQNEAQ (reference sequence). The CDR3 is made up of 14 amino acids. Between the trimmed V and J ends, which lost 1 base and 7 bases, there was a span of 13 bases. The CDR3 nucleotides read TGTGCCAGCAGCTTAGTGACAGACTTACGTGGCTACACCTTC. Protein product: CASSLVTDLRGYTF.

This clonotype was seen repeatedly, ten times or more. The V and J genes are TRBV2 and TRBJ2-1; D is unresolved. Germline lookup yields CDR1 SNHLY and CDR2 FYNNEI. This CDR3 spans 12 amino acids. The V and J ends lost 7 bases and 6 bases respectively, with 10 bases between them. The CDR3 DNA is TGTGCCAGCACTATCGAGAGCAATGAGCAGTTCTTC. Its translation is CASTIESNEQFF. The whole variable domain, remainder taken from reference TRBV2 and TRBJ2-1, is EPEVTQTPSHQVTQMGQEVILRCVPISNHLYFYWYRQILGQKVEFLVSFYNNEISEKSEIFDDQFSVERPDGSNFTLKIRSTKLEDSAMYFCASTIESNEQFFGPGTRLTVL.

This clonotype was recorded many times. The V call is TRBV6-1, the J call TRBJ2-7; 8 positions match TRBD1. The germline CDR1 and CDR2 sequences are MNHNS and SASEGT. The V segment lost 4 bases and the J segment 1 base; nucleotides outside the gene matches: 3. The CDR3 extends over 14 amino acids. The CDR3 spells CASSVRDRSYEQYF. The DNA of the CDR3 is TGTGCCAGCAGTGTCCGGGACAGGTCCTACGAGCAGTACTTC.

This chain joins TRBV30 and TRBJ2-5; weak D call: TRBD2 (6 bases). V lost 3 bases and J lost 9, with 14 bases in between. Germline V lookup: CDR1 GTSNPN, CDR2 SVGIG (reference sequence). The CDR3 runs 12 residues. The CDR3 is CAWSGSGEAQYF. The CDR3 coding sequence is TGTGCCTGGAGCGGGAGTGGGGAGGCCCAGTACTTC.

The chain couples TRBV7-3 to TRBJ1-6; 9 nucleotides align to TRBD1. CDR3 size: 15 residues. Germline loops: CDR1 SGHTA, CDR2 FQGTGA. Trimming removed 4 bases from V and 10 bases from J; junction bases left unmatched: 8. For the CDR3, the DNA is TGTGCCAGCAGCTCAACAGGGGGCCCGCGGTCACCCCTCCACTTT. This codes for CASSSTGGPRSPLHF.

This clonotype was detected ten times or more. The chain has TRBV6-5 and TRBJ1-5; TRBD1 might be the D (5 bases). Germline assignment: CDR1 MNHEY and CDR2 SVGAGI. Trimming left V 0 bases short and J 8 bases short, with 11 bases between. CDR3 length equals 14 residues. This CDR3 reads CASSYSEGWEPQHF. The CDR3 bases are TGTGCCAGCAGTTACTCGGAGGGGTGGGAGCCCCAGCATTTT.

This clonotype was counted a few times. J is TRBJ1-3 and V is TRBV15, with 8 bases aligning to TRBD1. There are 16 residues in the CDR3. CDR1 and CDR2 (germline): LNHNV, YYDKDF (reference sequence). The J segment lost 4 bases and the V segment lost 4 bases, leaving 9 bases of the junction unmatched. CDR3 residues: CATSTQTTGGGNTIYF. CDR3 sequence (DNA): TGTGCCACCAGCACCCAGACTACAGGGGGAGGAAACACCATATATTTT.

This clonotype came up a few times. The J gene is TRBJ2-7, the V gene TRBV13; the D gene is possibly TRBD2 (5 bases). V lost 6 bases to trimming and J lost 3 bases, with 36 bases between them. The CDR3 loop spans 21 amino acids. Germline V gene lookup returns CDR1 PRHDT and CDR2 FYEKMQ (reference sequence). The CDR3 here is CASSLAGHSWGSASIVYEQYF. DNA for the CDR3: TGTGCCAGCAGTCTAGCAGGCCACTCCTGGGGTAGCGCGTCAATCGTCTACGAGCAGTACTTC. The full variable domain, with the rest looked up from reference TRBV13 and TRBJ2-7, is AAGVIQSPRHLIKEKRETATLKCYPIPRHDTVYWYQQGPGQDPQFLISFYEKMQSDKGSIPDRFSAQQFSDYHSELNMSSLELGDSALYFCASSLAGHSWGSASIVYEQYFGPGTRLTVT.

The chain combines TRBV6-2 or TRBV6-3 with TRBJ2-1, with D perhaps TRBD2 (5 bases). V was clipped by 8 bases and J by 3 bases, with 11 bases between them. Per the germline V gene, CDR1 is MNHEY and CDR2 is SVGEGT. The CDR3 covers 13 residues. CDR3 coding DNA: TGTGCCAGCCGGGCGGGTAGCTACAATGAGCAGTTCTTC. It specifies CASRAGSYNEQFF.

This sequence joins TRBV20-1 and TRBJ1-2; perhaps TRBD1 as D (6 bases). CDR1 and CDR2 (germline): DFQATT, SNEGSKA (reference sequence). This CDR3 has 15 residues. The V and J ends lost 2 bases and 4 bases respectively, with 17 bases between them. The CDR3 region is CSARQTQGIGYGYTF. The DNA of the CDR3 is TGCAGTGCTAGACAAACGCAGGGGATCGGCTATGGCTACACCTTC.

This clonotype was counted once. This may be a read error: a much more frequent sequence differs by one nucleotide. The V call is TRBV6-2 or TRBV6-3, the J call TRBJ1-4; the D is unclear. Germline V gene data show CDR1 as MNHEY and CDR2 as SVGEGT. The CDR3 is 12 amino acids. Trimming removed 11 bases from V and 10 bases from J, with 17 bases in between. The CDR3 nucleotides read TGTGCCGGCACCACCAACCGGGGAAAACTGTTTTTT. It translates to CAGTTNRGKLFF.

The table lists this clonotype with many counts. The chain is built from TRBV11-1 and TRBJ2-7; the D gene is possibly TRBD2 (5 bases). Germline-derived CDR1 and CDR2 are SGHAT and FQDESV (reference sequence). This CDR3 contains 12 residues. Trimming removed 5 bases from V and 6 bases from J, with 11 bases in between. The CDR3 DNA reads TGTGCCAGCAGCCTAGGACTGGGCGAGCAGTACTTC. Protein: CASSLGLGEQYF.

This clonotype has ten or more counts. The rearrangement links TRBV28 to TRBJ1-5, with 9 bases fitting TRBD1. Per germline, CDR1 MDHEN and CDR2 SYDVKM. V was clipped by 5 bases and J by 6 bases; unmatched bases: 5. This CDR3 spans 14 amino acids. CDR3 residues: CASSSGTGIQPQHF. The CDR3 bases are TGTGCCAGCAGTAGCGGGACAGGGATTCAGCCCCAGCATTTT.

The genes are TRBV4-2 and TRBJ2-7; D unresolved. Germline CDR1 LGHNA, CDR2 YNFKEQ. The length of the CDR3 is 14 residues. Deletions cut 4 bases from V and 2 bases from J, with 12 bases between. This CDR3 is CASSPRTEAYEQYF. The CDR3 nucleotides read TGTGCCAGCAGCCCCCGGACGGAAGCCTACGAGCAGTACTTC.

This clonotype appeared many times. V gene TRBV28 combines with J gene TRBJ2-7, with 15 bases matching TRBD2. The CDR3 has 15 residues. V shed 2 bases and J 4 bases; nucleotides not matched to a gene: 0. The germline CDR1 and CDR2 sequences are MDHEN and SYDVKM. The CDR3 sequence: CASSLGLAGGYEQYF. In DNA, the CDR3 is TGTGCCAGCAGTTTAGGACTAGCGGGAGGGTACGAGCAGTACTTC. Full variable domain (missing parts from reference TRBV28 and TRBJ2-7): DVKVTQSSRYLVKRTGEKVFLECVQDMDHENMFWYRQDPGLGLRLIYFSYDVKMKEKGDIPEGYSVSREKKERFSLILESASTNQTSMYLCASSLGLAGGYEQYFGPGTRLTVT.

This clonotype was seen repeatedly, ten times or more. V and J are TRBV28 and TRBJ2-5; either TRBD1 or TRBD2 may fit D (6 bases each). The V end lost 6 bases, the J end lost 1 base, and 36 bases lay between the germline ends. Germline CDR1 and CDR2: MDHEN and SYDVKM. The CDR3 totals 22 residues. CDR3 coding DNA: TGTGCCAGCAGCCCCCCCCGGGGGTGGACCGTGGGAACAGGGCTGGTCCAAGAGACCCAGTACTTC. This encodes CASSPPRGWTVGTGLVQETQYF.

This clonotype was seen a few times. This sequence joins TRBV12-3 or TRBV12-4 and TRBJ2-4, with TRBD2 as a possible D gene (6 bases). Between the trimmed V and J ends, which lost 3 bases and 1 base, there was a span of 22 bases. The CDR3 is made up of 19 amino acids. This CDR3 reads CASSLGGRERGWAKNIQYF. The CDR3 DNA is TGTGCCAGCAGTTTGGGGGGAAGGGAAAGGGGTTGGGCCAAAAACATTCAGTACTTC.

This clonotype came up a few times. The chain couples TRBV29-1 to TRBJ1-1; 8 positions match TRBD1. J was trimmed by 5 bases and V by 3 bases; bases with no gene match: 2. Germline values: CDR1 SQVTM, CDR2 ANQGSEA. This CDR3 contains 12 residues. The CDR3 here is CSVDRGLTEAFF. CDR3 sequence (DNA): TGCAGCGTTGACAGGGGGCTTACTGAAGCTTTCTTT.

This chain connects TRBV28 to TRBJ1-5; no firm D call. CDR1 is MDHEN, CDR2 SYDVKM, per germline. This CDR3 is built from 14 residues. Between the trimmed V and J ends, which lost 4 bases and 0 bases, there was a span of 7 bases. CDR3 nucleotide sequence: TGTGCCAGCAGTTCAGAGTATAGCAATCAGCCCCAGCATTTT. Protein sequence: CASSSEYSNQPQHF.

Many counts were recorded for this clonotype. This sequence joins TRBV2 and TRBJ2-7; 8 bases agree with TRBD1. Germline V gene data show CDR1 as SNHLY and CDR2 as FYNNEI. CDR3 length equals 12 residues. V shed 8 bases and J 3 bases; nucleotides not matched to a gene: 3. DNA of the CDR3: TGTGCCAGCGTAACAGGGGGCTACGAGCAGTACTTC. Translated, it gives CASVTGGYEQYF.

This clonotype turned up a few times. The J gene is TRBJ1-3, the V gene TRBV7-2, with unresolved D. Germline CDR1 and CDR2: SGHTA and FQGNSA. Trimming took off 4 bases at V and 0 bases at J, with 10 bases between the two ends. This CDR3 has 15 amino acids. The CDR3 protein is CASSYRVSSGNTIYF. CDR3 nucleotide sequence: TGTGCCAGCAGCTATAGGGTCAGCTCTGGAAACACCATATATTTT.